The rows below give T cell receptor beta chains drawn from one sample of a study of T cell responses to AZD1222 COVID-19 vaccine. The method was immunoSEQ multiplex PCR; TCRdb's version includes in-frame clones alone and lacks a portion of them. The table includes approximately 100,000 clones, roughly 89% detected once. Here the sequenced sample was peripheral blood, taken on day 0 of AZD1222 vaccination. Source of these receptors: an adult in good health. Both conserved end residues are trimmed from each CDR3. Fields, in order: V gene, CDR3 protein.

V: TRBV2; CDR3: ASRLGTQSYGYT
V: TRBV18; CDR3: ASSPGTGEVEQY
V: TRBV4-2; CDR3: ASSQETQGGELF
V: TRBV18; CDR3: ASSPPGAYEQY
V: TRBV19; CDR3: ASSIDSSGNIQY
V: TRBV15; CDR3: ATSRPRKQSVNEKLF
V: TRBV27; CDR3: ASSSPAGGPVIAQF
V: TRBV5-1; CDR3: ASSFLTGGGTDSEKLF
V: TRBV28; CDR3: ASSLRLNYGYT
V: TRBV7-2; CDR3: ASSLQSGRGYNEQF
V: TRBV28; CDR3: ASSLLGAGANVLT
V: TRBV24-1; CDR3: ATSDSITSGRTEQF
V: TRBV19; CDR3: ASSWRLAGGVMGEQY
V: TRBV7-8; CDR3: ASSLVGVDEKLF
V: TRBV5-1; CDR3: ASSSGQGGNQPQH
V: TRBV6-1; CDR3: ASSEAGTGGFGYT
V: TRBV5-6; CDR3: ASSHYVANTEAF
V: TRBV4-2; CDR3: ASSQVQGDDTQY
V: TRBV5-8; CDR3: ASSRGLAGREQF
V: TRBV29-1; CDR3: SAGRRTEAF
V: TRBV4-2; CDR3: ASSSLPLTGGEHEQF
V: TRBV12-5; CDR3: ASGPGVSAEAF
V: TRBV5-1; CDR3: ASSRGSGTHEKLF
V: TRBV9; CDR3: ASSPQGASTGELF
V: TRBV5-1; CDR3: ASSRDTGKTYEQY
V: TRBV27; CDR3: ASSEYSNQPQH
V: TRBV5-6; CDR3: ASSRDRENTEAF
V: TRBV5-4; CDR3: ASSQGRSSYEQY
V: TRBV4-1; CDR3: ASSQYGNSGNTIY
V: TRBV28; CDR3: ASSTSGATSYEQY
V: TRBV23-1; CDR3: ASSQRIHEQY
V: TRBV6-6; CDR3: ASSYQEFEQY
V: TRBV3-1/TRBV3-2; CDR3: ASSQGQSSQPQH
V: TRBV28; CDR3: ASSRAQGIVETQY
V: TRBV25-1; CDR3: ASSEFIVGKGGYT
V: TRBV2; CDR3: ASSERGGINEQF
V: TRBV7-2; CDR3: ASSLVQGWGEQY
V: TRBV29-1; CDR3: SVGETQY
V: TRBV15; CDR3: ATSRDLGLAGNNEQF
V: TRBV7-8; CDR3: ASSLAAREYGEQY
V: TRBV21-1; CDR3: ASSIRSGSGELF
V: TRBV28; CDR3: ASSLPGDGPNTEAF
V: TRBV19; CDR3: ASRRSSSYNSPLH
V: TRBV18; CDR3: ASSVGGNTEAF
V: TRBV28; CDR3: ASLARVGFEQY
V: TRBV18; CDR3: QSQAGETGELF
V: TRBV29-1; CDR3: SVSDRDEQY
V: TRBV27; CDR3: ASSFEPRGTGELF
V: TRBV6-2/TRBV6-3; CDR3: ASSDTDTQY
V: TRBV19; CDR3: ASIPSGTGTWNEQF